These T cell receptor beta chains were read from a single sample in a study of T-cell reconstitution after alpha-beta-depleted transplantation in children. MiXCR, applied by TCRdb to the PCR reads, yields one record per CDR3 protein. Here the sample spans some 640,000 distinct CDR3 sequences, 16% being singletons. The input for sequencing was PBMCs from the stem cell graft donor, taken from the stem cell graft. Every receptor here comes from a human donor who donated a stem cell graft to a child with acute myeloid leukemia. The CDR3 runs from the conserved cysteine through the conserved F or W. D genes are given only for firm matches. Clone sizes are given selectively: once, few, many, or a class where the clone is expanded.

CDR3 length: 15
clone size: -
J gene: TRBJ2-3
V gene: TRBV12-3/TRBV12-4
D gene: -
CDR3 DNA: TGTGCCAGCACCCCACCTGGGACGGGTAAAGATACGCAGTATTTT
CDR3 protein: CASTPPGTGKDTQYF

CDR3 length: 12
clone size: many
J gene: TRBJ2-4
V gene: TRBV29-1
D gene: -
CDR3 DNA: TGCAGCGGTACCTTAGGGGGAAACATTCAGTACTTC
CDR3 protein: CSGTLGGNIQYF

CDR3 length: 12
clone size: -
J gene: TRBJ2-7
V gene: TRBV12-3/TRBV12-4
D gene: -
CDR3 DNA: TGTGCCAGCAGCACCACGGGGGACGAGCAGTACTTC
CDR3 protein: CASSTTGDEQYF

CDR3 length: 15
clone size: -
J gene: TRBJ1-5
V gene: TRBV28
D gene: -
CDR3 DNA: TGTGCCAGCAGTTTGAGGGTAGGCGGCAATCAGCCCCAGCATTTT
CDR3 protein: CASSLRVGGNQPQHF

CDR3 length: 11
clone size: -
J gene: TRBJ2-1
V gene: TRBV7-9
D gene: -
CDR3 DNA: TGTGCCAGCAGCTTAGACAGGGAGCAGTTCTTC
CDR3 protein: CASSLDREQFF

CDR3 length: 15
clone size: -
J gene: TRBJ1-1
V gene: TRBV7-9
D gene: -
CDR3 DNA: TGTGCCAGCAGACGACCCCTCACAGGGAACACTGAAGCTTTCTTT
CDR3 protein: CASRRPLTGNTEAFF

CDR3 length: 13
clone size: few
J gene: TRBJ2-7
V gene: TRBV11-2
D gene: -
CDR3 DNA: TGTGCCAGCTCCGGGACATTCTCCTACGAGCAGTACTTC
CDR3 protein: CASSGTFSYEQYF

CDR3 length: 16
clone size: -
J gene: TRBJ2-5
V gene: TRBV12-3/TRBV12-4
D gene: TRBD1
CDR3 DNA: TGTGCCAGCAGTTTTTCGGTCCCGGGACAGGGAGAGACCCAGTACTTC
CDR3 protein: CASSFSVPGQGETQYF

CDR3 length: 14
clone size: many
J gene: TRBJ2-7
V gene: TRBV20-1
D gene: -
CDR3 DNA: TGCAGTGCTAGAGGGCAGGACGATCCCTACGAGCAGTACTTC
CDR3 protein: CSARGQDDPYEQYF

CDR3 length: 15
clone size: many
J gene: TRBJ1-3
V gene: TRBV20-1
D gene: -
CDR3 DNA: TGCAGTGCTACCTCTTGGGGGGAGCCCGGAAACACCATATATTTT
CDR3 protein: CSATSWGEPGNTIYF

CDR3 length: 14
clone size: -
J gene: TRBJ2-2
V gene: TRBV21-1
D gene: -
CDR3 DNA: TGTGCCAGCAGCAAAAAGGAGGGATCCGGGGAGCTGTTTTTT
CDR3 protein: CASSKKEGSGELFF